These T cell receptor beta chains were read from a single sample in a study of patients and donors after allogeneic stem cell transplantation. One entry per CDR3 protein, called by TCRdb with MiXCR from the RT-PCR reads. The sample shows about 410,000 distinct CDR3 sequences, roughly 17% of them seen only once. Sequencing input: blood, either unsorted or a sorted T cell fraction (not recorded which). These receptors were collected from a human donor who was either an allogeneic HSCT recipient or a stem cell or donor lymphocyte infusion donor (not recorded which). It is not recorded whose cells these are; they may come from a transplant donor. CDR3s include the opening cysteine and the closing phenylalanine or tryptophan. The D gene is left open where the match is weak. Not all rows give a size; the values are once, few, many and, for expanded clones, a class.

TRBJ1-2 TRBV6-5 - TRBD1 CASSSLGQGAFYGYTF TGTGCCAGCAGTTCGCTCGGACAGGGGGCTTTCTATGGCTACACCTTC
TRBJ2-3 TRBV20-1 - TRBD1 CSASRTGYTDTQYF TGCAGTGCTAGCCGGACAGGGTATACAGATACGCAGTATTTT
TRBJ1-1 TRBV5-1 - - CASSLGGTRGATEAFF TGCGCCAGCAGCTTGGGTGGCACCCGGGGCGCCACTGAAGCTTTCTTT
TRBJ1-1 TRBV5-1 many TRBD1 CASSSSGTGFGKNTEAFF TGCGCCAGCAGCTCGTCCGGGACAGGGTTCGGAAAAAACACTGAAGCTTTCTTT
TRBJ2-5 TRBV27 - TRBD2 CASSLRWTSGRRVEGTQYF TGTGCCAGCAGTTTAAGATGGACTAGCGGGAGAAGAGTAGAGGGGACCCAGTACTTC
TRBJ2-7 TRBV15 few TRBD1 CATSKEDRALYEQYF TGTGCCACCAGCAAAGAAGACAGGGCTCTTTACGAGCAGTACTTC
TRBJ1-1 TRBV6-5 - - CASSYSEGTTEAFF TGTGCCAGCAGTTACTCGGAGGGGACGACTGAAGCTTTCTTT
TRBJ1-4 TRBV20-1 once - CSAHKAGMREKLFF TGCAGTGCTCACAAGGCGGGAATGAGGGAAAAACTGTTTTTT
TRBJ1-6 TRBV12-3/TRBV12-4 many - CASSQRDSPLHF TGTGCCAGCAGCCAAAGGGATTCACCCCTCCACTTT
TRBJ2-3 TRBV7-9 many - CASSQYTGSGDTQYF TGTGCCAGCAGCCAGTACACAGGGTCCGGAGATACGCAGTATTTT
TRBJ2-1 TRBV5-1 - - CASSSPRDSRNEQFF TGCGCCAGCAGCTCCCCCCGGGACTCCAGAAATGAGCAGTTCTTC
TRBJ1-4 TRBV2 - TRBD1 CASRDRGREKLFF TGTGCCAGCCGAGACAGGGGGCGTGAAAAACTGTTTTTT
TRBJ1-4 TRBV7-8 - TRBD1 CASSPNPGTGFGEKLFF TGTGCCAGCAGCCCCAACCCCGGGACAGGATTTGGCGAAAAACTGTTTTTT
TRBJ2-7 TRBV6-1 few - CASRQGQTFYEQYF TGTGCCAGCAGGCAGGGACAAACTTTCTACGAGCAGTACTTC
TRBJ1-2 TRBV6-5 - - CASSSLNGFYGYTF TGTGCCAGCAGTTCCCTCAACGGGTTCTATGGCTACACCTTC
TRBJ2-7 TRBV3-1 - TRBD1 CASSQGQGSYEQYF TGTGCCAGCAGCCAGGGACAGGGAAGCTACGAGCAGTACTTC
TRBJ1-1 TRBV6-2/TRBV6-3 - - CASRQGLGEAFF TGTGCCAGCAGGCAGGGATTGGGTGAAGCTTTCTTT
TRBJ2-5 TRBV6-1 - - CASSKGQSYQETQYF TGTGCCAGCAGTAAAGGACAGTCGTACCAAGAGACCCAGTACTTC
TRBJ1-6 TRBV12-5 - - CASGLVEYSPLHF TGTGCTAGTGGTTTGGTAGAGTATTCACCCCTCCACTTT
TRBJ2-7 TRBV20-1 - TRBD1 CSANNRGEQYF TGCAGTGCAAACAACAGGGGCGAGCAGTACTTC
TRBJ2-5 TRBV30 - - CAWSPVPETQYF TGTGCCTGGAGCCCGGTCCCAGAGACCCAGTACTTC
TRBJ2-7 TRBV2 - - CASSPKGRGDKEQYF TGTGCCAGCAGCCCGAAGGGTAGGGGGGATAAAGAGCAGTACTTC
TRBJ1-3 TRBV7-9 few - CASSLVRDPFSGNTIYF TGTGCCAGCAGCTTAGTAAGGGATCCCTTCTCTGGAAACACCATATATTTT
TRBJ2-2 TRBV7-9 many - CASSVYRVGTGELFF TGTGCCAGCAGCGTTTACAGGGTTGGAACCGGGGAGCTGTTTTTT
TRBJ2-2 TRBV29-1 - - CSVEPQHTGELFF TGCAGCGTTGAACCTCAGCACACCGGGGAGCTTTTTTTT
TRBJ2-5 TRBV28 - TRBD1 CASSLFLGQQETQYF TGTGCCAGCAGTTTATTCTTGGGACAGCAAGAGACCCAGTACTTC
TRBJ2-7 TRBV7-2 - TRBD2 CASSNVRTSGSYEQYF TGTGCCAGCAGCAACGTTCGGACTAGCGGCTCCTACGAGCAGTACTTC
TRBJ2-4 TRBV4-1 few - CASSQPAWGSLAKNIQYF TGCGCCAGCAGCCAACCAGCGTGGGGAAGTCTAGCCAAAAACATTCAGTACTTC
TRBJ2-2 TRBV28 - - CASSLFGRSAGELFF TGTGCCAGCAGCCTGTTTGGCAGGAGCGCCGGGGAGCTGTTTTTT
TRBJ1-4 TRBV20-1 - - CSARDHRATNEKLFF TGCAGTGCTAGAGACCACAGGGCTACTAATGAAAAACTGTTTTTT
TRBJ2-5 TRBV2 - - CASSVRGAEETQYF TGTGCCAGCAGTGTAAGAGGGGCTGAAGAGACCCAGTACTTC
TRBJ2-1 TRBV11-2 few - CASSLETGTLQFF TGTGCCAGCAGCTTAGAGACCGGGACCCTCCAGTTCTTC